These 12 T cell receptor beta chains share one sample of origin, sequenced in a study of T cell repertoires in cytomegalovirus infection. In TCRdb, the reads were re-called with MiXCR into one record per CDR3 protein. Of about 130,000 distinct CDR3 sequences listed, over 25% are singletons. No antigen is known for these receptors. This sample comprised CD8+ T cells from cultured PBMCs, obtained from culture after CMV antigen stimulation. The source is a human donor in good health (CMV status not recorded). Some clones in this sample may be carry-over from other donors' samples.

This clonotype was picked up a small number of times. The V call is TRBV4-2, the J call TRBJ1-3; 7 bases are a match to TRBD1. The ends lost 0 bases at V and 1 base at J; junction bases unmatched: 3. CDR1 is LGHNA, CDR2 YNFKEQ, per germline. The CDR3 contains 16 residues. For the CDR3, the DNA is TGTGCCAGCAGCCAAGAAGGGGGCCTATCTGGAAACACCATATATTTT. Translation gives CASSQEGGLSGNTIYF.

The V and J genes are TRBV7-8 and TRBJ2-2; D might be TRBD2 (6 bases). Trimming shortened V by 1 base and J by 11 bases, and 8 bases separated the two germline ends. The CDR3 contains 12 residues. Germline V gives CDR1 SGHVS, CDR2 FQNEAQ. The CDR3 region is CASSLGAGELFF. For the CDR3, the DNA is TGTGCCAGCAGCTTAGGGGCGGGAGAGCTGTTTTTT.

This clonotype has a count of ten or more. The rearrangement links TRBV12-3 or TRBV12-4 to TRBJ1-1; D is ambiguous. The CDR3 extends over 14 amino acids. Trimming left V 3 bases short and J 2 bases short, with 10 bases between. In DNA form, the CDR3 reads TGTGCCAGCAGTTTGGGATCCACCAACACTGAAGCTTTCTTT. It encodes CASSLGSTNTEAFF.

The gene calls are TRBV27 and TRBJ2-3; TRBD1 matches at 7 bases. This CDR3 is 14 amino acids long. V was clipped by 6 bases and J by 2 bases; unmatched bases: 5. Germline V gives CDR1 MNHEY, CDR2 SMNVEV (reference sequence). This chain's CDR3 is CASSFKGATDTQYF. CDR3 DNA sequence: TGTGCCAGCAGCTTTAAGGGGGCCACAGATACGCAGTATTTT.

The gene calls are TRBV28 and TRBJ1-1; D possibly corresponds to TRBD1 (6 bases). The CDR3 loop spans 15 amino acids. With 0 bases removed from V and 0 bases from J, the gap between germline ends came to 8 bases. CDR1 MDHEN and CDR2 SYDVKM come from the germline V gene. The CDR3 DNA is TGTGCCAGCAGTTTATGGGGGACACTGAACACTGAAGCTTTCTTT. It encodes CASSLWGTLNTEAFF.

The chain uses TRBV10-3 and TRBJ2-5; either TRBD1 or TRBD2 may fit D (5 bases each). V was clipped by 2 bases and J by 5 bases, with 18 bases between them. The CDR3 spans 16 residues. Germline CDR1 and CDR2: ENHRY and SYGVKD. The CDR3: CAISEPGVSGWETQYF. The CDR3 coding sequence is TGTGCCATCAGTGAGCCCGGGGTGTCAGGGTGGGAGACCCAGTACTTC.

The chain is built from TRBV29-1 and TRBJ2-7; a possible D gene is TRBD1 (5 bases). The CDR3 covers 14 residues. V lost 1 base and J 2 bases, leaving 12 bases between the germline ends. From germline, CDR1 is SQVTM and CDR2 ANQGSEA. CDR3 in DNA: TGCAGCGTTGAAGGAACAGGTTATACCTACGAGCAGTACTTC. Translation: CSVEGTGYTYEQYF.

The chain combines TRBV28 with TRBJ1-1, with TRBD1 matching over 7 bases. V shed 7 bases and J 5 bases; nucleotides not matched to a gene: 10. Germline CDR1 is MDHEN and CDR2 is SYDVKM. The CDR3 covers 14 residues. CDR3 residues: CASTEQGRRTEAFF. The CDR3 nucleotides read TGTGCCAGCACAGAACAGGGGAGAAGGACTGAAGCTTTCTTT.

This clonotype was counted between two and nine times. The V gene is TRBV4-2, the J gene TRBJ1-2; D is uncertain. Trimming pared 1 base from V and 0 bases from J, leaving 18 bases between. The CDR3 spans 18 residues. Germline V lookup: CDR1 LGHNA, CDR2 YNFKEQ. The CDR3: CASSQVWVEGVSNYGYTF. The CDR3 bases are TGTGCCAGCAGCCAAGTTTGGGTTGAAGGCGTTTCTAACTATGGCTACACCTTC.

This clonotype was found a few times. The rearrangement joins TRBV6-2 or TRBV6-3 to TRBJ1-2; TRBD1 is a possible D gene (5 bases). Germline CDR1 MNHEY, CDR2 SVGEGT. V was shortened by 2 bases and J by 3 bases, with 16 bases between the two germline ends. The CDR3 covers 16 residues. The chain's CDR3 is CASSYTPDRGDYGYTF. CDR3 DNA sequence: TGTGCCAGCAGTTACACACCAGACCGGGGGGACTATGGCTACACCTTC.

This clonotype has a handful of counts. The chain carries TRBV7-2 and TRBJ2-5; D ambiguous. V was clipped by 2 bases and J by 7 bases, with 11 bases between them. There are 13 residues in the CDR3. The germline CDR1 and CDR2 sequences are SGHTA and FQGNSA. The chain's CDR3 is CASSLTPTGTQYF. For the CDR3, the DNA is TGTGCCAGCAGCTTAACGCCGACGGGGACCCAGTACTTC.

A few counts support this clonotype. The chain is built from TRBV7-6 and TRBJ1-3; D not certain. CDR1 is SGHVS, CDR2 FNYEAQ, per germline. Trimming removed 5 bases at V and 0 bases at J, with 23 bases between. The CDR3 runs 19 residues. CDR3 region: CASSPIVAEGSSSGNTIYF. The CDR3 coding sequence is TGTGCCAGCAGCCCCATAGTTGCCGAGGGAAGTTCCTCTGGAAACACCATATATTTT.